What follows are 18 T cell receptor beta chains derived from one specimen sequenced in a study of chemoradiotherapy in HPV16-positive cancers. Sequenced by immunoSEQ multiplex PCR; TCRdb stores in-frame clones only, minus some. Of just over 750 clones in the sample, 92% are singletons; the top ten hold about 7%. Sample: tumor tissue, taken from a patient who underwent chemoradiotherapy. The receptors derive from a human donor with HPV-associated anogenital cancer.

Here the CDR3 reads CASSQTGGGLNTEAFF. DNA for the CDR3: TGTGCCAGCAGCCAGACAGGGGGCGGACTGAACACTGAAGCTTTCTTT. The chain employs TRBV5-8 and TRBJ1-1; 10 bases align to TRBD1. The CDR3 runs 16 residues. The J segment lost 0 bases and the V segment lost 4 bases, leaving 6 bases of the junction unmatched. From germline, CDR1 is SGHTS and CDR2 YDEGEE.

The rearrangement links TRBV5-1 to TRBJ2-1; 8 positions match TRBD2. CDR1 is SGHRS and CDR2 is YFSETQ in the germline V gene. This CDR3 is 15 amino acids long. The V segment lost 5 bases and the J segment 6 bases; nucleotides outside the gene matches: 10. CDR3 DNA sequence: TGCGCCAGCAGTTCCGGTAGCGGGGTGGGCAATGAGCAGTTCTTC. This codes for CASSSGSGVGNEQFF.

This clone was seen a few times. The gene calls are TRBV27 and TRBJ2-1, with D unresolved. The CDR3 extends over 14 amino acids. The V gene's germline CDR1 is MNHEY and CDR2 SMNVEV (reference sequence). V lost 2 bases and J 10 bases, leaving 15 bases between the germline ends. In DNA, the CDR3 is TGTGCCAGCAGTTTAATCGACCGTAAGAGCGAGCAGTTCTTC. As protein: CASSLIDRKSEQFF.

The chain uses TRBV18 and TRBJ1-2; D not resolved. The CDR3 is made up of 15 amino acids. The V gene lost 0 bases and the J gene lost 3 bases, with 11 bases spanning the gap. The germline CDR1 and CDR2 sequences are KGHSH and LQKENI. CDR3 sequence reads: CASSPPEEPDYGYTF. The CDR3 region has the DNA TGTGCCAGCTCACCACCAGAGGAGCCTGACTATGGCTACACCTTC.

The table lists this clone with a count of one. This chain joins TRBV11-1 and TRBJ2-7; the D gene is possibly TRBD2 (6 bases). V was clipped by 4 bases and J by 6 bases, with 13 bases between them. The CDR3 is 13 amino acids. The germline CDR1 and CDR2 sequences are SGHAT and FQDESV (reference sequence). The CDR3 bases are TGTGCCAGCAGCTCCCGGGAGTTAAGCGAGCAGTACTTC. Translated, it gives CASSSRELSEQYF.

This chain links TRBV5-1 with TRBJ2-1; maybe TRBD1 (5 bases). This CDR3 has 14 amino acids. V lost 6 bases and J lost 4, with 14 bases in between. Per the germline V gene, CDR1 is SGHRS and CDR2 is YFSETQ. CDR3 region: CASTNNRNYNEQFF. DNA of the CDR3: TGCGCCAGCACTAATAACAGGAATTACAATGAGCAGTTCTTC.

The rearrangement uses TRBV7-6 and TRBJ2-7; 8 nucleotides line up with TRBD1. The V segment lost 5 bases and the J segment 3 bases; nucleotides outside the gene matches: 6. The CDR3 runs to 14 residues. From germline, CDR1 is SGHVS and CDR2 FNYEAQ. CDR3 region: CASSPRQGSYEQYF. CDR3 nucleotide sequence: TGTGCCAGCAGCCCAAGACAGGGGAGCTACGAGCAGTACTTC.

The V gene is TRBV2, the J gene TRBJ1-5, with unresolved D. Per the germline V gene, CDR1 is SNHLY and CDR2 is FYNNEI. Trimming took off 5 bases at V and 1 base at J, with 6 bases between the two ends. The CDR3 spans 13 residues. CDR3 sequence: CASSWGSNQPQHF. The CDR3, as DNA: TGTGCCAGCAGTTGGGGAAGCAATCAGCCCCAGCATTTT.

This chain connects TRBV11-3 to TRBJ2-1, with TRBD1 matching over 8 bases. The CDR3 runs 17 residues. Germline V gene lookup returns CDR1 SGHNT and CDR2 YENEEA. After removal of 1 base from V and 3 bases from J, the junction contained 8 bases not matched to a gene. The CDR3 spells CASSLGTGTGNYNEQFF. CDR3 nucleotides: TGTGCCAGCAGCTTAGGGACCGGGACAGGCAACTACAATGAGCAGTTCTTC. The variable domain in full, with the rest retrieved from reference TRBV11-3 and TRBJ2-1, is EAGVVQSPRYKIIEKKQPVAFWCNPISGHNTLYWYLQNLGQGPELLIRYENEEAVDDSQLPKDRFSAERLKGVDSTLKIQPAELGDSAVYLCASSLGTGTGNYNEQFFGPGTRLTVL.

The gene calls are TRBV6-5 and TRBJ1-2; D gene unclear. CDR3 length equals 12 residues. Looked up from germline, CDR1 is MNHEY and CDR2 is SVGAGI. The V and J ends lost 7 bases and 4 bases respectively, with 10 bases between them. CDR3 nucleotides: TGTGCCAGCATGAAGTGGGGCTATGGCTACACCTTC. It yields the protein CASMKWGYGYTF.

J is TRBJ2-7 and V is TRBV4-3; TRBD2 might be the D (6 bases). This CDR3 comprises 14 residues. The V and J ends lost 2 bases and 3 bases respectively, with 11 bases between them. In germline, CDR1 is LGHNA, CDR2 YSLEER. The CDR3 loop reads CASSQHGRGYEQYF. The CDR3 nucleotides read TGCGCCAGCAGCCAACACGGGAGAGGCTACGAGCAGTACTTC.

This clone was recorded once. V and J are TRBV15 and TRBJ1-1, with TRBD1 as a possible D gene (6 bases). The CDR3 has 13 residues. Germline V gene sequence: CDR1 LNHNV, CDR2 YYDKDF (reference sequence). V was clipped by 3 bases and J by 4 bases, with 9 bases between them. This CDR3 is CATSSQGSTEAFF. In DNA, the CDR3 is TGTGCCACCAGCAGCCAGGGGAGCACTGAAGCTTTCTTT.

J is TRBJ1-6 and V is TRBV10-3; D remains ambiguous. The V gene lost 4 bases and the J gene lost 0 bases, with 7 bases spanning the gap. The CDR3 spans 15 residues. Germline V gene sequence: CDR1 ENHRY, CDR2 SYGVKD. The CDR3: CAISGQSSYNSPLHF. The DNA for the CDR3 is TGTGCCATCAGTGGTCAGAGCTCCTATAATTCACCCCTCCACTTT.

The rearrangement links TRBV7-9 to TRBJ2-6; D is possibly TRBD2 (5 bases). Looked up from germline, CDR1 is SEHNR and CDR2 is FQNEAQ (reference sequence). The CDR3 is made up of 14 amino acids. Trimming pared 7 bases from V and 1 base from J, leaving 8 bases between. As DNA, the CDR3 is TGTGCCAGCACAAGAGGGTCTGGGGCCAACGTCCTGACTTTC. Translated, it gives CASTRGSGANVLTF.

This clone was observed a handful of times. This chain links TRBV4-3 with TRBJ2-6, with a tentative D call TRBD2 (6 bases). V lost 4 bases, J lost 3 bases, and 13 bases lay in between. This CDR3 comprises 16 residues. Germline assignment: CDR1 LGHNA and CDR2 YSLEER. The CDR3: CASSPVEGVGANVLTF. In DNA, the CDR3 is TGCGCCAGCAGCCCAGTGGAGGGAGTTGGGGCCAACGTCCTGACTTTC.

The chain links TRBV6-5 to TRBJ1-3; no clear D gene. CDR3 size: 12 residues. From germline, CDR1 is MNHEY and CDR2 SVGAGI. Trimming removed 5 bases from V and 5 bases from J, with 7 bases in between. In DNA, the CDR3 is TGTGCCAGCAGTCAAAACAGAAACACCATATATTTT. As protein: CASSQNRNTIYF.

This sequence joins TRBV4-3 and TRBJ2-7; TRBD1 agrees at 11 bases. The V and J ends lost 2 bases and 7 bases, in that order; junction bases with no gene match: 4. Germline CDR1 reads LGHNA; CDR2 reads YSLEER. The CDR3 is 14 amino acids. The CDR3 DNA reads as TGCGCCAGCAGCCAACAGGGACAGGGGGGTGAGCAGTACTTC. This encodes CASSQQGQGGEQYF.

As DNA, the CDR3 is TGTGCCAGCAGCTTAGCGGGAGAAGGCACAGATACGCAGTATTTT. This encodes CASSLAGEGTDTQYF. J is TRBJ2-3 and V is TRBV6-4; 9 bases map to TRBD2. J gave up 1 base and V 6 bases, and 5 bases lay outside the gene matches. This CDR3 region has 15 residues. Germline assignment: CDR1 MRHNA and CDR2 SNTAGT.